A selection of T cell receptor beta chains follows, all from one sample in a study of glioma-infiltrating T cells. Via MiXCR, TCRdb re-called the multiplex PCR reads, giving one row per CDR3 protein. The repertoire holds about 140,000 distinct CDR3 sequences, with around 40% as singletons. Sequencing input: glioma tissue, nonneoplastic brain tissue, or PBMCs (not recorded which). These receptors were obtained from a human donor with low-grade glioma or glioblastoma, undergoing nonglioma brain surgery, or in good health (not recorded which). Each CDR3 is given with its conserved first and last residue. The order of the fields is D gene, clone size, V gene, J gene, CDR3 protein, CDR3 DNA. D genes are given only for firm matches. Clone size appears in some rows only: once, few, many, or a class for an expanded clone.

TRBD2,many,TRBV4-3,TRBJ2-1,CASSHRTSGEGNEQFF,TGCGCCAGCAGCCATCGGACTAGCGGGGAGGGTAATGAGCAGTTCTTC
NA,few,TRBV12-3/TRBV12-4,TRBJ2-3,CASSPRAGDGTDTQYF,TGTGCCAGCAGTCCTCGGGCAGGGGACGGCACAGATACGCAGTATTTT
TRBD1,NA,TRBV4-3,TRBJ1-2,CASSHQGTGGNYGYTF,TGCGCCAGCAGCCATCAAGGGACAGGGGGCAACTATGGCTACACCTTC
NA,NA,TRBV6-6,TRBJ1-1,CASSYDRNTEAFF,TGTGCCAGCAGTTACGACAGGAACACTGAAGCTTTCTTT
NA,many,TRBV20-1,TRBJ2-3,CSASGTLVGTDTQYF,TGCAGTGCTTCCGGGACACTTGTCGGGACAGATACGCAGTATTTT
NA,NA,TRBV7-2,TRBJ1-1,CASSLVLRNTEAFF,TGTGCCAGCAGCTTAGTGTTAAGGAACACTGAAGCTTTCTTT
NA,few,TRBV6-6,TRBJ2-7,CASSSPRAPYYEQYF,TGTGCCAGCAGTTCCCCCAGGGCCCCCTACTACGAGCAGTACTTC
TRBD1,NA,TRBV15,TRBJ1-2,CATSRDGTGDYGYTF,TGTGCCACCAGCAGAGATGGGACAGGGGACTATGGCTACACCTTT
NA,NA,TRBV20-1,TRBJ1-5,CSARETVSNQPQHF,TGCAGTGCTAGAGAGACAGTTAGCAATCAGCCCCAGCATTTT
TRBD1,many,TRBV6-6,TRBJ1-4,CASSYSTGANEKLFF,TGTGCCAGCAGTTACTCGACAGGGGCTAATGAAAAACTGTTTTTT
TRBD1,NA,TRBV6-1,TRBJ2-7,CASRLTGGYEQYF,TGTGCCAGCAGGCTTACAGGGGGCTACGAGCAGTACTTC
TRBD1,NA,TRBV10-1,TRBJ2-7,CASSDGTGDEQYF,TGCGCCAGCAGTGACGGGACAGGGGATGAGCAGTACTTC
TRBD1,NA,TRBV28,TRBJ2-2,CASSSGQWNTGELFF,TGTGCCAGCAGTTCGGGACAGTGGAACACCGGGGAGCTGTTTTTT
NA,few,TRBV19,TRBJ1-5,CASSPPGAGLYQPQHF,TGTGCCAGTAGCCCTCCCGGGGCAGGGCTTTATCAGCCCCAGCATTTT
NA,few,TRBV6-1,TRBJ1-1,CASSRGGSAEAFF,TGTGCCAGCAGTAGAGGGGGTTCGGCTGAAGCTTTCTTT
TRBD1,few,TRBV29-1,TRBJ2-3,CSVDSGQLTDTQYF,TGCAGCGTCGATTCGGGACAGCTCACAGATACGCAGTATTTT
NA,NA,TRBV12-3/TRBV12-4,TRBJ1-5,CASSQGGASRDQPQHF,TGTGCCAGCTCCCAAGGCGGGGCCTCGAGGGATCAGCCCCAGCATTTT
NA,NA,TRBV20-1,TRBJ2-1,CSATQDSSSYNEQFF,TGCAGTGCTACCCAGGACTCCAGCTCCTACAATGAGCAGTTCTTC
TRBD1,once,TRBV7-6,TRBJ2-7,CASSLEGQSSYEQYF,TGTGCCAGCAGCTTAGAGGGACAGAGCTCCTACGAGCAGTACTTC
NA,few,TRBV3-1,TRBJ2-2,CASSRTGELFF,TGTGCCAGCAGTCGCACCGGGGAGCTGTTTTTT
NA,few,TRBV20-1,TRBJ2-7,CSGRGDSYEQYF,TGCAGTGGGAGGGGCGATTCCTACGAGCAGTACTTC
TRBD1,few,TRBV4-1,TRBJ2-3,CASSQAPSGQGADTQYF,TGCGCCAGCAGCCAAGCTCCGTCGGGACAGGGGGCAGATACGCAGTATTTT
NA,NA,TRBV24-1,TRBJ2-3,CASSYVHGISTDTKYF,TGTGCCAGCAGTTACGTGCATGGGATTAGCACAGATACGAAGTATTTT
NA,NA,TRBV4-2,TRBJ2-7,CASSQVGTFSYEQYF,TGTGCCAGCAGCCAAGTGGGCACGTTCTCCTACGAGCAGTACTTC
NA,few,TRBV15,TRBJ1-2,CATSRDAGYGYTF,TGTGCCACCAGCAGAGATGCAGGGTATGGCTACACCTTC
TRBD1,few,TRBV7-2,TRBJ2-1,CASSWIPGQYYNEQFF,TGTGCCAGCAGCTGGATACCGGGACAGTATTACAATGAGCAGTTCTTC
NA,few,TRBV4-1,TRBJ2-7,CASSQESRSSYEQYF,TGCGCCAGCAGCCAAGAATCGAGGAGCTCCTACGAGCAGTACTTC
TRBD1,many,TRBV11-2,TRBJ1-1,CASSFVQGSNTEAFF,TGTGCCAGCAGTTTCGTACAGGGGTCGAACACTGAAGCTTTCTTT
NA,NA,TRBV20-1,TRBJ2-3,CSASAGLTDTQYF,TGCAGTGCTAGCGCGGGGCTCACAGATACGCAGTATTTT
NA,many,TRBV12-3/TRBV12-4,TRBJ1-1,CASSPRGMNTEAFF,TGTGCCAGCAGTCCGAGGGGAATGAACACTGAAGCTTTCTTT
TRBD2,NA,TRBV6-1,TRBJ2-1,CASTSTSGYNEQFF,TGTGCCAGCACCTCGACTAGCGGATACAATGAGCAGTTCTTC
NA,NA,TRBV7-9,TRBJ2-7,CASSLAGMVSEQYF,TGTGCCAGCAGCTTAGCAGGGATGGTTAGCGAGCAGTACTTC
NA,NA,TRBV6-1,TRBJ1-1,CASIVGVAITEAFF,TGTGCCAGCATTGTGGGGGTGGCGATCACTGAAGCTTTCTTT
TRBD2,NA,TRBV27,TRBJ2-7,CASRRLGGAPYEQYF,TGTGCCAGCAGGCGATTGGGAGGGGCCCCCTACGAGCAGTACTTC
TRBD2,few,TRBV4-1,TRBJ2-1,CASSQGLAGIGEQFF,TGCGCCAGCAGCCAGGGACTAGCGGGAATCGGTGAGCAGTTCTTC
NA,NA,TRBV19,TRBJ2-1,CASSSRVGGADNEQFF,TGTGCCAGTAGTTCCCGCGTTGGGGGGGCGGACAATGAGCAGTTCTTC
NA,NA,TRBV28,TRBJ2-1,CASSTHNEQFF,TGTGCCAGCAGCACCCACAATGAGCAGTTCTTC
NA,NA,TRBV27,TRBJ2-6,CASTPDGAAAGANVLTF,TGTGCCAGCACCCCCGACGGGGCCGCCGCTGGGGCCAACGTCCTGACTTTC
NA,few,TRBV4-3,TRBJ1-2,CASSQGSAVYGYTF,TGCGCCAGCAGCCAAGGTTCGGCAGTCTATGGCTACACCTTC
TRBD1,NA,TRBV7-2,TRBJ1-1,CASSSGQPNTEAFF,TGTGCCAGCAGCTCGGGACAGCCGAACACTGAAGCTTTCTTT
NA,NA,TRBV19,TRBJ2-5,CASSISALASKVGPQYF,TGTGCCAGTAGTATCTCGGCCCTCGCTTCGAAAGTGGGGCCCCAGTACTTC
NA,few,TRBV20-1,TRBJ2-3,CSASLGRTKGGEDTQYF,TGCAGTGCTAGCCTGGGACGAACAAAGGGCGGTGAAGATACGCAGTATTTT
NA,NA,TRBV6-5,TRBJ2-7,CASSDGSRVYEQYF,TGTGCCAGCAGTGATGGCAGTAGAGTCTACGAGCAGTACTTC
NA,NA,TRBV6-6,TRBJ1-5,CASSWTDEYSFNKPQHF,TGTGCCAGCAGTTGGACGGATGAATATAGCTTCAATAAGCCCCAGCATTTT
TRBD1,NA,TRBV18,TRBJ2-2,CASLMDRTGELFF,TGTGCCAGCTTAATGGACAGGACCGGGGAGCTGTTTTTT
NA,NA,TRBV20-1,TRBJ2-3,CSAIGVWADTQYF,TGCAGTGCGATCGGGGTTTGGGCAGATACGCAGTATTTT
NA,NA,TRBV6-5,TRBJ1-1,CASSYGGLQSTEAFF,TGTGCCAGCAGTTACGGGGGTCTCCAGAGCACTGAAGCTTTCTTT
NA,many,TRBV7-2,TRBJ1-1,CASTQYRHTEAFF,TGTGCCAGCACCCAATATAGACACACTGAAGCTTTCTTT
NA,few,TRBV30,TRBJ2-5,CAWSVGTAQETQYF,TGTGCCTGGAGTGTAGGTACGGCCCAAGAGACCCAGTACTTC
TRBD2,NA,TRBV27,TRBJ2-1,CASSGTSGNEQFF,TGTGCCAGCAGTGGGACTAGCGGGAATGAGCAGTTCTTC
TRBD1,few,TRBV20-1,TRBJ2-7,CSAAGTGTGTYEQYF,TGCAGTGCGGCCGGAACCGGGACAGGGACGTACGAGCAGTACTTC
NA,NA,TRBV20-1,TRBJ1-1,CSAMIITEAFF,TGCAGTGCTATGATCATTACTGAAGCTTTCTTT
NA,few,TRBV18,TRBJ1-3,CASSRDGAGNTIYF,TGTGCCAGCTCACGCGACGGAGCTGGAAACACCATATATTTT
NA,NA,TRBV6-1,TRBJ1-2,CASSASRETCGYTF,TGTGCCAGCAGTGCAAGCAGAGAGACCTGTGGCTACACCTTC
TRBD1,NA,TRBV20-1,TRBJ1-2,CSARDTGGLGYTF,TGCAGTGCTAGAGACACAGGGGGTCTTGGCTACACCTTC
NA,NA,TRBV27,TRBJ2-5,CASSLSSNQETQYF,TGTGCCAGCAGTTTATCCAGCAACCAAGAGACCCAGTACTTC
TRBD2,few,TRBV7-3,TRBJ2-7,CASSISGGQSYEQYF,TGTGCCAGCAGCATTAGCGGGGGCCAATCCTACGAGCAGTACTTC
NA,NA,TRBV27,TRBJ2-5,CASSLGGEQETQYF,TGTGCCAGCAGTTTAGGGGGTGAGCAAGAGACCCAGTACTTC
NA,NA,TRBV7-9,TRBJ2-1,CASSSLRGTNEQFF,TGTGCCAGCAGCTCGTTGAGAGGGACCAATGAGCAGTTCTTC
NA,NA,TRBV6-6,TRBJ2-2,CAVEGNTGELFF,TGTGCCGTGGAGGGGAACACCGGGGAGCTGTTTTTT